Each of the 11 T cell receptor beta chains below was sequenced from the same sample in a study of CD8 T cells in ankylosing spondylitis (dated by TCRdb to about 2017). Receptors were amplified or captured by 5' RACE. Instrument on record: Illumina HiSeq 2500. TCRdb trimmed public reads at Q25 via fastp, called clones via MiXCR and kept in-frame beta chains. Each CDR3 protein gets just one entry, which takes the most common genes and DNA from the rows behind it. The sample table holds 380,000 or so distinct CDR3 sequences, of which roughly 20% were seen once. The top ten constitute about 12% of the sample. Sequenced sample: blood, either unsorted or a sorted T cell fraction (not recorded which). These receptors were taken from a male donor with ankylosing spondylitis or in good health (not recorded which).

This clonotype was detected a few times. The chain is built from TRBV29-1 and TRBJ2-7; a possible D gene is TRBD1 (7 bases). Germline V gene sequence: CDR1 SQVTM, CDR2 ANQGSEA. V was pared by 1 base and J by 3 bases, with 22 bases between. This CDR3 has 17 amino acids. The chain's CDR3 is CSVEGIVGGGLFYEQYF. The CDR3, as DNA: TGCAGCGTTGAAGGGATTGTTGGAGGGGGCCTCTTCTACGAGCAGTACTTC.

This sequence joins TRBV7-9 and TRBJ2-7, with TRBD1 matching over 9 bases. Losses at the gene ends were 5 bases for V and 2 bases for J; bases not matched to a gene: 7. From germline, CDR1 is SEHNR and CDR2 FQNEAQ (reference sequence). This CDR3 has 15 residues. This CDR3 is CASSPRDRVAYEQYF. The CDR3 DNA follows: TGTGCCAGCAGCCCTCGGGACAGGGTGGCCTACGAGCAGTACTTC.

This clonotype occurred many times. CDR3 residues: CASSVSLSYEQYF. CDR3 DNA sequence: TGTGCCAGCTCGGTCTCACTATCCTACGAGCAGTACTTC. The chain carries TRBV12-3 or TRBV12-4 and TRBJ2-7; no firm D call. Trimming removed 8 bases from V and 1 base from J, with 12 bases in between. This CDR3 has 13 residues.

This clonotype showed up just once. The chain combines TRBV5-4 with TRBJ2-3; maybe TRBD2 (6 bases). This CDR3 has 14 residues. The V and J ends lost 0 bases and 5 bases respectively, with 10 bases between them. From germline, CDR1 is SGHNT and CDR2 YYREEE (reference sequence). CDR3 protein: CASSLGRRVDTQYF. The CDR3 DNA is TGTGCCAGCAGCTTGGGGAGGAGGGTAGATACGCAGTATTTT. The variable domain in full, with the rest retrieved from reference TRBV5-4 and TRBJ2-3, is ETGVTQSPTHLIKTRGQQVTLRCSSQSGHNTVSWYQQALGQGPQFIFQYYREEENGRGNFPPRFSGLQFPNYSSELNVNALELDDSALYLCASSLGRRVDTQYFGPGTRLTVL.

The table lists this clonotype with a few counts. The chain has TRBV7-8 and TRBJ2-1, with 12 bases that match TRBD2. J gave up 9 bases and V 5 bases, and 8 bases lay outside the gene matches. Germline V gives CDR1 SGHVS, CDR2 FQNEAQ. The CDR3 is made up of 15 amino acids. The CDR3 loop reads CASSLLAGGPPEQFF. The CDR3 DNA is TGTGCCAGCAGCCTCCTAGCGGGGGGGCCCCCTGAGCAGTTCTTC.

In its sample, this clonotype was seen a few times. The gene calls are TRBV7-9 and TRBJ2-2; D remains ambiguous. The CDR3 sequence is 15 residues long. Germline V CDR1 and CDR2: SEHNR, FQNEAQ (reference sequence). Trimming stripped 5 bases from V and 4 bases from J, with 14 bases between. The CDR3 spells CASSPADLGTGELFF. The DNA of the CDR3 is TGTGCCAGCAGCCCTGCGGACCTAGGCACCGGGGAGCTGTTTTTT.

This clonotype showed up just a few times. The V gene is TRBV27, the J gene TRBJ2-2; the match to TRBD1 covers 8 bases. CDR1 is MNHEY and CDR2 is SMNVEV in the germline V gene (reference sequence). The junction had 2 bases not matched to a gene; V was cut back by 3 bases and J by 2 bases. CDR3 length: 15 residues. The CDR3 DNA follows: TGTGCCAGCAGTTTGGACAGGGTTAACACCGGGGAGCTGTTTTTT. Translation: CASSLDRVNTGELFF.

The CDR3 DNA sequence: TGTGCCAGCAGTTTGTCTGGCGGTGCCACTGAAGCTTTCTTT. Translating gives CASSLSGGATEAFF. The V gene is TRBV12-3 or TRBV12-4, the J gene TRBJ1-1; D is unclear. The CDR3 extends over 14 amino acids. The ends were cut back, 3 bases at V and 4 bases at J, with 12 bases in the middle.

This chain uses TRBV6-1 with TRBJ2-3; 8 bases agree with TRBD1. V shed 6 bases and J 4 bases; nucleotides not matched to a gene: 6. Germline lookup yields CDR1 MNHNS and CDR2 SASEGT. CDR3 length: 14 amino acids. As DNA, the CDR3 is TGTGCCAGCAGCTCCCAGGGGGCCGCAGATACGCAGTATTTT. Translated, it gives CASSSQGAADTQYF.

In this sample, this clonotype turned up a few times. The rearrangement links TRBV4-1 to TRBJ2-1; D is possibly TRBD1 (6 bases). Germline loops: CDR1 MGHRA, CDR2 YSYEKL. V was cut by 3 bases and J by 12 bases, with 15 bases left in between. This CDR3 comprises 13 residues. The CDR3 loop is CASSHETGWVQFF. The DNA for the CDR3 is TGCGCCAGCAGCCATGAAACAGGGTGGGTGCAGTTCTTC.

This clonotype has only a few counts. The chain recombines TRBV29-1 with TRBJ2-2; no reliable D call. V was cut by 5 bases and J by 8 bases, with 9 bases left in between. The CDR3 has 11 amino acids. The germline CDR1 and CDR2 sequences are SQVTM and ANQGSEA. CDR3 in DNA: TGCAGCGTTTCCAGTCGGGGGGAGCTGTTTTTT. It yields the protein CSVSSRGELFF.